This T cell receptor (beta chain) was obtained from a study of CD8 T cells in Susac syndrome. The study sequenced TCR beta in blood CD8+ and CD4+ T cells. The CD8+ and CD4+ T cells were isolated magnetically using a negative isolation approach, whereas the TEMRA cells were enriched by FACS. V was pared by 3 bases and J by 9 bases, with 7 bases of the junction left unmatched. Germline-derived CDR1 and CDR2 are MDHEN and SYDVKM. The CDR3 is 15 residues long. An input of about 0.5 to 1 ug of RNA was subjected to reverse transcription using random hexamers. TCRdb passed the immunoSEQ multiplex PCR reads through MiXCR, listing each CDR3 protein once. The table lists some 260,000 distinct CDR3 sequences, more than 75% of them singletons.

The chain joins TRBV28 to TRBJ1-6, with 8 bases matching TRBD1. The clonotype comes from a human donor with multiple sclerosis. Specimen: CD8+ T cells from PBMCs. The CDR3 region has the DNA TGTGCCAGCAGTTTGACAGGGGAAGGGGGTTCACCCCTCCACTTT. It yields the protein CASSLTGEGGSPLHF.